Below are 5 T cell receptor beta chains sequenced from a single sample in a study of T cell repertoires in cytomegalovirus infection. Their antigens remain unidentified. TCRdb re-called the reads with MiXCR, one entry per CDR3 protein. The data hold 900,000 to 950,000 distinct CDR3 sequences, with less than 40% observed a single time. Sample: cultured CD8+ T cells from PBMCs, taken from culture after CMV antigen stimulation. The receptors derive from a human donor in good health (CMV status not recorded). Some clones in this sample may be carry-over from other donors' samples.

V is TRBV7-2 and J is TRBJ1-5, with D tentatively TRBD1 (6 bases). Germline V lookup: CDR1 SGHTA, CDR2 FQGNSA. Trimming stripped 5 bases from V and 4 bases from J, with 24 bases between. The CDR3 is 18 amino acids. The DNA for the CDR3 is TGTGCCAGCAGCCGTTCCCGGACAGATCCACAAAGGAATCAGCCCCAGCATTTT. It specifies CASSRSRTDPQRNQPQHF.

Regarding this clonotype: Its ends do not fully match the called genes, so a read error is possible. The chain combines TRBV7-6 with TRBJ2-7, with D possibly TRBD1 on 6 matching bases. The germline V gene has CDR1 SGHVS and CDR2 FNYEAQ. This CDR3 spans 13 amino acids. The CDR3 coding sequence is TGTGCTAGCAGCTTCCGGCCAGGGGACGAGCAGTACTTC. It translates to CASSFRPGDEQYF.

In its sample, this clonotype was seen many times. The rearrangement joins TRBV7-6 to TRBJ2-7, with D perhaps being TRBD1 or TRBD2 (5 bases each). V gave up 6 bases and J gave up 3 bases, with 18 bases separating them. CDR1 is SGHVS and CDR2 is FNYEAQ in the germline V gene. The CDR3 totals 15 residues. The CDR3 bases are TGTGCCAGCAGTCCGTATCCGGGACGGGACTACGAGCAGTACGTC. Amino acid sequence: CASSPYPGRDYEQYV.

The gene calls are TRBV2 and TRBJ2-5; D remains unclear. The V end lost 3 bases, the J end lost 2 bases, and 10 bases lay between the germline ends. CDR1 is SNHLY and CDR2 is FYNNEI in the germline V gene. The CDR3 is 14 amino acids. CDR3 in DNA: TGTGCCAGCAGTGAGATGACGGTACAAGAGACCCAGTACTTC. It translates to CASSEMTVQETQYF.

This chain joins TRBV7-9 and TRBJ1-5; D unresolved. This CDR3 is 14 amino acids long. V lost 5 bases and J lost 6, with 14 bases in between. Germline V lookup: CDR1 SEHNR, CDR2 FQNEAQ (reference sequence). The CDR3 DNA sequence: TGTGCCAGCAGCCCCCGGGGAAGTATTCAGCCCCAGCATTTT. Translating it yields CASSPRGSIQPQHF. The variable domain in full, with the rest retrieved from reference TRBV7-9 and TRBJ1-5, is DTGVSQNPRHKITKRGQNVTFRCDPISEHNRLYWYRQTLGQGPEFLTYFQNEAQLEKSRLLSDRFSAERPKGSFSTLEIQRTEQGDSAMYLCASSPRGSIQPQHFGDGTRLSIL.